This T cell receptor beta chain appears in the sequencing data of a study of PD-1 blockade in classical Hodgkin lymphoma. Time point meaning: newly diagnosed, previously untreated cHL patient sample. TCRdb's table, derived via immunoSEQ multiplex PCR, lists solely in-frame clones and lacks some. This table holds around 27,000 clones, about nine tenths found once. The CDR3 is 15 residues long. Unmatched junction bases numbered 5, after V lost 2 bases and J lost 2 bases. Germline values: CDR1 MNHEY, CDR2 SVGAGI. This receptor was identified in a human donor with classical Hodgkin lymphoma. J is TRBJ2-7 and V is TRBV6-5; TRBD2 matches 8 bases. Sequencing was done on a sample of peripheral blood mononuclear cells (PBMCs). CDR3 sequence reads: CASSYGTSGPYEQYF. The DNA for the CDR3 is TGTGCCAGCAGTTACGGCACTAGCGGACCCTACGAGCAGTACTTC.